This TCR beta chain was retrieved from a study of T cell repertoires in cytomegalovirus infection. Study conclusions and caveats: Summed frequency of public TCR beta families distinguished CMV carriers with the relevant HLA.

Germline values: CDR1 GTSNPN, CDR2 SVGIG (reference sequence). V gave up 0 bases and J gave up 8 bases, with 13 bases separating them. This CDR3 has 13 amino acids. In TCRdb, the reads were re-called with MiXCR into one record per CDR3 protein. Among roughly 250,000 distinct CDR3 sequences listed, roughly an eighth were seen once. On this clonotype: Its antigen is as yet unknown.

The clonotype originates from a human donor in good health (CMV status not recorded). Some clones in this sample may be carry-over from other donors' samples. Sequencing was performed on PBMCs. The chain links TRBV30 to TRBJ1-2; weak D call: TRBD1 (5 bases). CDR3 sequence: CAWSVPRGEGYTF. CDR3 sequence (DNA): TGTGCCTGGAGTGTACCGCGAGGGGAAGGCTACACCTTC.